This T cell receptor (beta chain) was identified during a study of metastatic and nonmetastatic thyroid tumors. For the study at large: Samples came from malignant and benign thyroid patients, and repertoires were compared across blood and tumor or nodule tissue.

Looked up from germline, CDR1 is MNHNS and CDR2 is SASEGT. The CDR3 length is 12 residues. The V end lost 6 bases, the J end lost 2 bases, and 5 bases lay between the germline ends. This clone was counted at least ten times. Via MiXCR, TCRdb re-called the PCR reads. The sample consists of roughly 89,000 clones, about an eighth of them appearing once. Every patient was untreated before thyroid surgery. The clonotype was recovered from a female donor with papillary thyroid cancer or a benign thyroid nodule (not recorded which). Some clones in this sample may be carry-over from other donors' samples. V gene TRBV6-1 combines with J gene TRBJ1-5; D not resolved. The sequencing sample was made of tumor tissue. This CDR3 is CASRAGNQPQHF. DNA for the CDR3: TGTGCCAGCAGGGCAGGCAATCAGCCCCAGCATTTT.